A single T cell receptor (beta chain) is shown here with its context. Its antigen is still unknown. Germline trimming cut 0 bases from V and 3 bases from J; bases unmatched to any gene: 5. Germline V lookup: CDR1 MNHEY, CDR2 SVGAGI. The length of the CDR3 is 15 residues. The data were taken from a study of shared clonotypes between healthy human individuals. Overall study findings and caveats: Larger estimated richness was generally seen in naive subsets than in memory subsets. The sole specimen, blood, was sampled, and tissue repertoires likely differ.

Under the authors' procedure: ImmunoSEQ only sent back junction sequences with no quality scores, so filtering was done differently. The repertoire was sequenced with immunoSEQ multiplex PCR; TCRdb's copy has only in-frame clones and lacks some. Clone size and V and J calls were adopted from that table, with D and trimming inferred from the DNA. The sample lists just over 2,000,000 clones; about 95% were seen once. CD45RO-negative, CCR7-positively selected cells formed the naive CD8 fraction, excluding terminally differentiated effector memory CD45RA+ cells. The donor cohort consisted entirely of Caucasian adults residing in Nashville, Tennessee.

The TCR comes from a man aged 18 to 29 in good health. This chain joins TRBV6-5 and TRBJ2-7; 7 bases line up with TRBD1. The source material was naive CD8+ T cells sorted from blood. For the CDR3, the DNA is TGTGCCAGCAGTTACTCCAGGGGGACCAACTACGAGCAGTACTTC. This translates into CASSYSRGTNYEQYF.